Below, one T cell receptor (beta chain) is given with its context. The target of this receptor is not known. Per-base qualities were not stored, and no clone one base away is much larger. From its cysteine to its phenylalanine, the CDR3 spans 14 amino acids. The CDR3 DNA has 42 bases and is translated from base 1. Cut back by 5 bases and 4 bases, the V and J ends lie 12 bases apart. CDR1 and CDR2 are drawn from the germline V gene: SGHAT, FQNNGV. The immunoSEQ Assay, a bias-controlled multiplex PCR, was used to amplify TCRbeta CDR3 regions from genomic DNA. The published analysis was carried out like this. Within the assay, amplification of reference gene primers was used to estimate how many nucleated cells each sample contained. Sequence reads were collapsed and filtered to measure the absolute abundance of every unique TCRbeta CDR3 rearrangement. For each sample, productive Simpson clonality was calculated as the square root of Simpson's diversity index over productive rearrangements. TCRdb mirrors the immuneACCESS table, restricted to in-frame sequences. Some clones are absent from its copies; in checked studies, under half trace to an unresolved V gene, and the reason for the others is unknown. The DNA was the basis for D and trimming; V, J and clone size are from that table. The sample profile shows about 200,000 clones; more than 70% of them were found once. The leading ten clones occupy about 18% of the sample.

The entry originates in a study of blood T cell repertoires in COVID-19 (dated by TCRdb to between 2020 and 2021). In the study overall: Samples from collaborators originated in the United States, Italy and Spain and spanned both the acute and convalescent phases of COVID-19. The material from the prospective study consisted of cDNA or gDNA derived from T cells, B-cell-depleted T cells, or PBMCs. The dataset comprised deeply sampled blood TCRbeta repertoires from subjects exposed to, actively infected with, or recovered from COVID-19. The repertoires were released in a freely available public database meant as a resource for research on the immune response to SARS-CoV-2. Samples came from the ongoing ImmuneRACE study (first 160 participants) plus 1,254 subjects from 6 global collaborators. Nearly every sample came with metadata listing a de-identified subject ID, COVID-19 status, age in years and sex. Where available, HLA class I and class II types were obtained from metadata supplied by the sample provider rather than from assay-based typing.

One collaborating source in Seattle enrolled patients during active infection and followed them longitudinally through the course of disease. The collaborating institutions used their own protocols to collect whole blood in K2EDTA tubes. For TCRbeta analysis, collaborators shipped samples as frozen whole blood, isolated PBMCs, or DNA extracted from either of those sample types. The research as a whole found: How much clinical and demographic metadata was included differed by source and by participant, and the metadata was provided uncurated.

Recombination joined TRBV11-2 with TRBJ2-1; the D gene lacks a confident call. This receptor was taken from a man aged 45-60 years with COVID-19, enrolled during active disease. The sample consisted of peripheral blood. The CDR3 protein is CASSPITSYNEQFF. The sequence in DNA is TGTGCCAGCAGCCCCATCACCAGTTACAATGAGCAGTTCTTC. The CDR3 plus the reference TRBV11-2 and TRBJ2-1 genes for the other parts give the full variable domain: EAGVAQSPRYKIIEKRQSVAFWCNPISGHATLYWYQQILGQGPKLLIQFQNNGVVDDSQLPKDRFSAERLKGVDSTLKIQPAKLEDSAVYLCASSPITSYNEQFFGPGTRLTVL.